Given below is one TCR beta chain in context. Its antigen target is currently unknown. Per-nucleotide qualities are absent, and no much larger clonotype sits a single base away. Receptor libraries were prepared by 5' RACE. Sequencing used an Illumina HiSeq 2500. A second about 7 to 12 cycle PCR used a sample-barcoded 5' primer and a J-beta primer mix. Each TCR beta cDNA molecule received a unique molecular identifier from a template-switch 5' adaptor carrying 12 random nucleotides. Each sample yielded at least 2.5 million CDR3-containing paired-end reads. First-strand cDNA synthesis was performed from all RNA using the Mint cDNA synthesis kit, with priming by a TRBC-specific oligonucleotide. After uracil-DNA glycosylase treatment, a first 18-cycle PCR used universal primers M1SS and BC2_uni_R on all cDNA. The source study handled its data this way. For normalization, 1 million high-quality reads were randomly selected from each sample, with every read carrying a distinct molecular identifier. Reads with shared molecular identifiers were discarded instead of being binned into consensus sequences. MiTCR, with a Q25 quality threshold and the strictest error-elimination algorithm, was used for CDR3 identification, clonotype clustering and error correction. A nonparametric unseen species model using Euler transformation provided a lower-bound estimate of total TCR beta diversity. TCRdb redid the processing of the public reads, applying fastp at Q25 and MiXCR, and retained in-frame beta chains. Each entry merges the rows of one CDR3 protein and shows their most common DNA and genes. TCRdb assigned the V and J calls; the authors' analysis was not used. In all, the sample holds roughly 500,000 distinct CDR3 sequences, and about 25% of those were seen once. In total, the top ten clones hold approximately 8.7% of the sample.

Donors were 40 or so systemically healthy Caucasian individuals from Russia aged roughly 6 to 90 years. Ten milliliters of peripheral blood were drawn from each donor into EDTA-treated Vacutainer tubes. Ficoll-Paque density-gradient centrifugation was used to isolate PBMCs, with at least 7 million per sample. Total RNA, at least 6 micrograms per sample, was extracted from PBMCs with Trizol reagent. For every donor, an aliquot of PBMCs went through flow cytometry to measure the percentages of naive CD45RAhigh/CD27high T cells. The data originate from a study of blood T cells in healthy people across ages (dated by TCRdb to 2015 to 2017). In the study overall: In model experiments, template switching captured roughly one uniquely barcoded TCR beta cDNA molecule for every two T cells. Age-related changes in TCR beta repertoire diversity were measured in the study by deep sequencing normalized with unique cDNA molecular identifiers. The donors were divided into four age groups: young (average around 15 years), middle-aged (around 37), aged (approximately 62) and long-lived (roughly 86). The study analyzed two additional independent replicas of 1 million unique cDNA reads from the same blood draw for two donors, one aged 18 to 30 and one aged 80 or older. The paper's findings and limits, for the study overall: A strong correlation was found between observed TCR beta diversity and the percentage of naive T cells measured by flow cytometry. Estimates of total diversity based on one million sequenced T cells were considered lower bounds and underestimates. Since profiling was done on bulk unsorted PBMCs, naive and antigen-experienced compartments could not be conclusively compared. The CMV infection status of donors was not known, potentially confounding age-related changes in expanded clonotypes. Compared with the aged group, the long-lived group had more naive CD4+ T cells, fewer expanded clones and increased TCR diversity, suggesting age selection. Observed TCR beta diversity per million T cells fell roughly linearly with age, and a significant reduction was already apparent by age around 40.

The sample also formed part of further work on T cells of mothers and their children. The other study reports the following: The donors were nine systemically healthy Caucasian individuals, made up of three mothers and their six children. cDNA synthesis consumed the entire amount of extracted RNA, loaded at approximately 1.6 ug RNA in each 15 ul reaction. In the second PCR, the M1S primer introduced both the sample barcodes and 2-4 random nucleotides. Over 10 million TCR beta CDR3 reads came from each mother, compared with roughly 2.8 million reads from each child. TCR recombination output is similarly shaped by thymic selection in related and unrelated pairs, with a minor effect exerted by inherited differences. Normalized repertoire overlap in related mother-child pairs was always slightly higher than in unrelated mother-child pairs, but the difference was never significant. Persistent microchimeric T cell clones were not detected, at a sensitivity of about 100 clones per million clonotypes. To look for features that set related mother-child pairs apart from unrelated individuals, the researchers ran deep NGS to compare the TCR beta repertoires of mothers and children. On average, the children were roughly 11 +/- 4 years old, while the mothers were about 40 +/- 4 years old. After adapter ligation was performed with NEBNext reagents, the libraries were sequenced on an Illumina HiSeq 2000 with 100+100 nt paired-end reads. Mother and child libraries were prepared a month apart and sequenced in separate runs to prevent cross-contamination. Each donor had between about 450,000 and 2,100,000 distinct TCR beta clonotypes identified. Naive TCR beta clonotypes were estimated from low-frequency clonotypes matched to each donor's FACS-determined naive share, without sorting.

Sequencing was done on a sample of blood. This TCR derives from a boy aged 5-17 years in good health.

The CDR3 corresponds to CASSTPRRPNQPQHF. The DNA sequence follows: TGTGCCAGCAGTACCCCTCGCAGGCCCAATCAGCCCCAGCATTTT. The V and J genes are TRBV28 and TRBJ1-5; the D gene lacks a confident call. Inclusive of the bounding cysteine and phenylalanine, the CDR3 is 15 residues long. Solely the CDR3 DNA is kept, with 45 bases framed from the first base. V is pared back by 5 bases and J by 3 bases, with 14 bases lying between the germline termini. In the germline V gene, CDR1 corresponds to MDHEN and CDR2 to SYDVKM.